Below, 13 T cell receptor beta chains from the same sample are listed, as sequenced in a study of cytotoxic CD8 clonotypes in ibrutinib-treated CLL. Profiled with immunoSEQ multiplex PCR; TCRdb holds only in-frame clones, not every one. The profile shows 35,000 to 45,000 clones, almost 70% of them singletons. This specimen consisted of PBMCs, obtained after 12 months of ibrutinib treatment. The receptors shown here come from a human donor with chronic lymphocytic leukemia.

This clone was seen a few times. J is TRBJ1-1 and V is TRBV10-2; D gene uncertain. CDR3 length: 13 amino acids. CDR1 is WSHSY, CDR2 SAAADI, per germline. V lost 3 bases and J 2 bases, leaving 7 bases between the germline ends. The chain's CDR3 is CASSEASNTEAFF. In DNA, the CDR3 is TGCGCCAGCAGTGAAGCATCCAACACTGAAGCTTTCTTT.

This chain connects TRBV5-1 to TRBJ2-7; 13 positions agree with TRBD2. J gave up 6 bases and V 3 bases, and 6 bases lay outside the gene matches. The V gene's germline CDR1 is SGHRS and CDR2 YFSETQ. This CDR3 contains 15 residues. The CDR3 coding sequence is TGCGCCAGCAGCTCCGGGACTAGCGGGATTAGCGAGCAGTACTTC. It yields the protein CASSSGTSGISEQYF.

This clone appeared a few times. The chain has TRBV25-1 and TRBJ2-1, with a tentative D call TRBD2 (6 bases). This CDR3 is 13 amino acids long. V was cut by 4 bases and J by 9 bases, with 13 bases left in between. CDR1 and CDR2 (germline): MGHDK, SYGVNS. CDR3 in DNA: TGTGCCAGCAGTGTTAGCGGAAGAGGTGAGCAGTTCTTC. Protein: CASSVSGRGEQFF. The whole variable domain, filled in from reference TRBV25-1 and TRBJ2-1, reads EADIYQTPRYLVIGTGKKITLECSQTMGHDKMYWYQQDPGMELHLIHYSYGVNSTEKGDLSSESTVSRIRTEHFPLTLESARPSHTSQYLCASSVSGRGEQFFGPGTRLTVL.

The chain recombines TRBV2 with TRBJ2-5; 7 bases align to TRBD1. The ends lost 6 bases at V and 5 bases at J; junction bases unmatched: 9. The CDR3 consists of 14 residues. Germline V gene data show CDR1 as SNHLY and CDR2 as FYNNEI. The DNA of the CDR3 is TGTGCCAGCAGAAAGACAGGGTCAGTGGAGACCCAGTACTTC. Its protein is CASRKTGSVETQYF.

V usage is TRBV5-1 and J usage is TRBJ1-4; D unclear. Germline V lookup: CDR1 SGHRS, CDR2 YFSETQ. V was pared by 1 base and J by 0 bases, with 10 bases between. This CDR3 has 16 residues. The CDR3 DNA reads TGCGCCAGCAGCTTGTATCTAAGTGCAACTAATGAAAAACTGTTTTTT. As protein: CASSLYLSATNEKLFF.

The chain couples TRBV7-9 to TRBJ1-1, with TRBD1 identical over 7 bases. The CDR3 runs 12 residues. CDR1 and CDR2 (germline): SEHNR, FQNEAQ (reference sequence). The trim removed 4 bases at V and 7 bases at J, leaving 3 bases unmatched. This CDR3 is CASSSRTGEAFF. The CDR3 region has the DNA TGTGCCAGCAGCTCTCGGACAGGTGAAGCTTTCTTT.

In its sample, this clone was seen a few times. The chain links TRBV6-5 to TRBJ2-2; the D is unclear. Trimming took off 4 bases at V and 1 base at J, with 1 base between the two ends. The CDR3 consists of 12 residues. Germline CDR1 reads MNHEY; CDR2 reads SVGAGI. The CDR3 DNA follows: TGTGCCAGCAGTTGGAACACCGGGGAGCTGTTTTTT. Translating gives CASSWNTGELFF.

This clone was counted a few times. The chain employs TRBV5-4 and TRBJ1-2; a weak D match, TRBD1 (5 bases). Looked up from germline, CDR1 is SGHNT and CDR2 is YYREEE (reference sequence). This CDR3 has 18 amino acids. The V end lost 0 bases, the J end lost 8 bases, and 26 bases lay between the germline ends. CDR3 protein: CASSLGRSVREEGGGYTF. CDR3 bases: TGTGCCAGCAGCTTGGGGAGGTCGGTCAGGGAGGAAGGTGGAGGCTACACCTTC.

This clone was seen a handful of times. This chain links TRBV21-1 with TRBJ2-1; the table assigns TRBD1, which was not confirmed against the DNA. TRBV21-1 is noted as a pseudogene. CDR3 length: 16 residues. CDR3 residues: CASSTTTCQGHNEQFF. CDR3 nucleotide sequence: TGTGCCAGCAGCACTACAACCTGCCAGGGCCACAATGAGCAGTTCTTC.

This chain uses TRBV7-2 with TRBJ2-3; 7 bases are a match to TRBD2. The J segment lost 1 base and the V segment lost 4 bases, leaving 8 bases of the junction unmatched. Germline V CDR1 and CDR2: SGHTA, FQGNSA. The CDR3 sequence is 16 residues long. The CDR3 DNA reads as TGTGCCAGCAGCTCCCTCGGGGGGAAAGGCACAGATACGCAGTATTTT. The encoded protein is CASSSLGGKGTDTQYF.

In nucleotides, the CDR3 is TGTGCCAGAAGCCATATGGGCAGGAGGGGCTTGAACACTGAAGCTTTCTTT. As protein: CARSHMGRRGLNTEAFF. This chain joins TRBV5-3 and TRBJ1-1; TRBD1 is a possible D gene (5 bases). TRBV5-3 is an open reading frame whose function is uncertain. Trimming removed 4 bases from V and 0 bases from J, with 19 bases in between. This CDR3 is 17 amino acids long.

This clone is classed as medium-sized. V usage is TRBV28 and J usage is TRBJ2-7, with D tentatively TRBD1 (6 bases). The CDR3 runs to 15 residues. Trimming left V 2 bases short and J 5 bases short, with 16 bases between. Germline values: CDR1 MDHEN, CDR2 SYDVKM. The chain's CDR3 is CASSLRAGAFDEQYF. The CDR3 DNA reads as TGTGCCAGCAGTTTAAGGGCAGGGGCTTTCGACGAGCAGTACTTC.

This clone was counted a few times. The rearrangement joins TRBV19 to TRBJ1-3, with D unresolved. Germline loops: CDR1 LNHDA, CDR2 SQIVND (reference sequence). The CDR3 length is 13 residues. Trimming stripped 7 bases from V and 8 bases from J, with 15 bases between. The CDR3 loop reads CASTQDGSYTIYF. Here the CDR3 DNA reads TGTGCCAGTACCCAGGACGGGAGTTACACCATATATTTT. The variable domain in full, completed from reference TRBV19 and TRBJ1-3, reads DGGITQSPKYLFRKEGQNVTLSCEQNLNHDAMYWYRQDPGQGLRLIYYSQIVNDFQKGDIAEGYSVSREKKESFPLTVTSAQKNPTAFYLCASTQDGSYTIYFGEGSWLTVV.